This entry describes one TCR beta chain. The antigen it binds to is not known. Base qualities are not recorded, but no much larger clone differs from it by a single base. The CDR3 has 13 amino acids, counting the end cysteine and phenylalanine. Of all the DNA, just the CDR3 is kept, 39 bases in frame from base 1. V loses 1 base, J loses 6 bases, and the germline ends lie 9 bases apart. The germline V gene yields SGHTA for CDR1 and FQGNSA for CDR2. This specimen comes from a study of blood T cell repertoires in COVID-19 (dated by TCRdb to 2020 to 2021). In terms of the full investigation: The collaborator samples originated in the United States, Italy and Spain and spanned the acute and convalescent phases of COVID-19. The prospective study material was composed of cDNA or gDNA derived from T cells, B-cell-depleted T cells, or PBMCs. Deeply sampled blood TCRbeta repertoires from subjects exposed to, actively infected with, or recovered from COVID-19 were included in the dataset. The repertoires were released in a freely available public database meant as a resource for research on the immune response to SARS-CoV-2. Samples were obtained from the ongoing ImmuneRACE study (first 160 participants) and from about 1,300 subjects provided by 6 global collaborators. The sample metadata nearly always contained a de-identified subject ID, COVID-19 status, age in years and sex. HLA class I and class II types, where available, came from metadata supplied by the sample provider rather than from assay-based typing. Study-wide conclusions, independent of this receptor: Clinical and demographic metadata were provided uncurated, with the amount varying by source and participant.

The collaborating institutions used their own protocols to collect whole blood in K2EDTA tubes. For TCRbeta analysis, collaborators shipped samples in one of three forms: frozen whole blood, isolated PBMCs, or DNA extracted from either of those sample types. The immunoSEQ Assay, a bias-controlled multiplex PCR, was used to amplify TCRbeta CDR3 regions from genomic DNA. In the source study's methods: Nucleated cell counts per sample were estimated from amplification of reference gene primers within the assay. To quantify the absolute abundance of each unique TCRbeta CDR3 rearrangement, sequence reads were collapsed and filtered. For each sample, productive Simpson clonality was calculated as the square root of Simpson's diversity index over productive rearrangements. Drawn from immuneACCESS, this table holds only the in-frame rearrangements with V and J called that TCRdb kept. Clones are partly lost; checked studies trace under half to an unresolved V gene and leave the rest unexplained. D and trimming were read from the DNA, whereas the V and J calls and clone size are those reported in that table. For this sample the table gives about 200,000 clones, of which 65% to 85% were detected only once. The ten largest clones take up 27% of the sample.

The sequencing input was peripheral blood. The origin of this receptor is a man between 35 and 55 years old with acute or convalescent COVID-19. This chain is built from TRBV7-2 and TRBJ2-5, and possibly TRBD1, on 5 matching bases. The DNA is TGTGCCAGCAGCTTAGGGACACTTCAGACCCAGTACTTC. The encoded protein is CASSLGTLQTQYF.